This T cell receptor beta chain was sequenced in a study of technical replicates of blood from a handful of donors. The protocol was immunoSEQ multiplex PCR, while the TCRdb copy is restricted to in-frame clones and leaves out a portion. The sample consists of some 17,000 clones, roughly 84% of them appearing once. The V gene's germline CDR1 is MNHEY and CDR2 SMNVEV (reference sequence). V was pared by 6 bases and J by 4 bases, with 3 bases of the junction left unmatched. This CDR3 is 13 amino acids long. The chain links TRBV27 to TRBJ1-2; 9 nucleotides line up with TRBD1. Material: PBMCs. The receptor was isolated from a human donor in good health. DNA of the CDR3: TGTGCCAGCAGGCCGACAGGGGGCTATGGCTACACCTTC. This codes for CASRPTGGYGYTF.